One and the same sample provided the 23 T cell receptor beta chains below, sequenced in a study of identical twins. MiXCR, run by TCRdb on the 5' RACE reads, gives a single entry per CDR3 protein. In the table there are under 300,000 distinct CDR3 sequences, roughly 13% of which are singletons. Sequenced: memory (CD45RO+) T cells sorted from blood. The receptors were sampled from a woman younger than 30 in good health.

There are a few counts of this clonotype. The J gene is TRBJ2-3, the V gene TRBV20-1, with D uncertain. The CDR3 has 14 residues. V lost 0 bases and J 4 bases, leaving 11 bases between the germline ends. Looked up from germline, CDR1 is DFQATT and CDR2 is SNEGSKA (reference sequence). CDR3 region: CSARDLRRADTQYF. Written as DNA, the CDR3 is TGCAGTGCTAGAGATCTTCGACGGGCAGATACGCAGTATTTT.

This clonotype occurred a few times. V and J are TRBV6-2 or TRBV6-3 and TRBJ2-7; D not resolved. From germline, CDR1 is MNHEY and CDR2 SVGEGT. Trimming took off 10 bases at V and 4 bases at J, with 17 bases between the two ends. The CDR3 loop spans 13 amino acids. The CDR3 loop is CATQNVLLYEQYF. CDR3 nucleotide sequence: TGTGCCACCCAAAACGTACTCCTATACGAGCAGTACTTC.

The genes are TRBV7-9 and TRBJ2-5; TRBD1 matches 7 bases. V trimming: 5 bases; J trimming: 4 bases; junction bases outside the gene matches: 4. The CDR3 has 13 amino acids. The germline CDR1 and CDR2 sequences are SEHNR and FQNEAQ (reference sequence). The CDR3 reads CASSPRDRETQYF. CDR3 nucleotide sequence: TGTGCCAGCAGCCCAAGGGACAGAGAGACCCAGTACTTC.

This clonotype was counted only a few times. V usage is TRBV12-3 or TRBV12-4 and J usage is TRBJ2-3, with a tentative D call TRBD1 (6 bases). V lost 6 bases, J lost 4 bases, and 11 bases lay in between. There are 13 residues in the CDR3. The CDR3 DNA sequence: TGTGCCAGCAGAAACAGGGCTGCAGATACGCAGTATTTT. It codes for CASRNRAADTQYF.

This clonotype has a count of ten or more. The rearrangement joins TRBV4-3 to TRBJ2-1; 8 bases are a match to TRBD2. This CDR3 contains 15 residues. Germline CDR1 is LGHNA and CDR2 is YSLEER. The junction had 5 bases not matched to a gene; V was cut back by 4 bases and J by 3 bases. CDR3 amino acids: CASSRTGGVYNEQFF. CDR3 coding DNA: TGCGCCAGCAGCCGTACGGGAGGGGTCTACAATGAGCAGTTCTTC.

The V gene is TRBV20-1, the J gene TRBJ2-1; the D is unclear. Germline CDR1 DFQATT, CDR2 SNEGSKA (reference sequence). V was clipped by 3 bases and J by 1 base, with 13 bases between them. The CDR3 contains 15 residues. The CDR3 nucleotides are TGCAGTGCTAGCCGACAAGGGCTTTCCTACAATGAGCAGTTCTTC. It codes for CSASRQGLSYNEQFF.

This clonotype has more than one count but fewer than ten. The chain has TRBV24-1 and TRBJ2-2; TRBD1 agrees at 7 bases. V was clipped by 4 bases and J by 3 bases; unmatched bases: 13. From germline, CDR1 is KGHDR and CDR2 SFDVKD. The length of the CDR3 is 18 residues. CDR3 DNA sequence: TGTGCCACCAGTGAACCCCCCAGAGGAGACAGGGACACCGGGGAGCTGTTTTTT. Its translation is CATSEPPRGDRDTGELFF.

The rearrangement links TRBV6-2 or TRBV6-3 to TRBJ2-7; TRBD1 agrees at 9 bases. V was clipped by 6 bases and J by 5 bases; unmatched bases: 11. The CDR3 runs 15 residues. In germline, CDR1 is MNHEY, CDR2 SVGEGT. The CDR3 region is CASSLSGTGSHEQYF. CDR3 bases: TGTGCCAGCAGCCTATCCGGGACAGGGAGTCACGAGCAGTACTTC.

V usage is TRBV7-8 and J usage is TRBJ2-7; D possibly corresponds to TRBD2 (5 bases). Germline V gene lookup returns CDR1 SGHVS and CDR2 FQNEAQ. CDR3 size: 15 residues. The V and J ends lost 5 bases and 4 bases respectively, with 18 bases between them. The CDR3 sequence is CASSPRGYEGYEQYF. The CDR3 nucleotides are TGTGCCAGCAGCCCCCGAGGGTACGAGGGTTACGAGCAGTACTTC. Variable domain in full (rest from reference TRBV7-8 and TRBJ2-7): GAGVSQSPRYKVAKRGQDVALRCDPISGHVSLFWYQQALGQGPEFLTYFQNEAQLDKSGLPSDRFFAERPEGSVSTLKIQRTQQEDSAVYLCASSPRGYEGYEQYFGPGTRLTVT.

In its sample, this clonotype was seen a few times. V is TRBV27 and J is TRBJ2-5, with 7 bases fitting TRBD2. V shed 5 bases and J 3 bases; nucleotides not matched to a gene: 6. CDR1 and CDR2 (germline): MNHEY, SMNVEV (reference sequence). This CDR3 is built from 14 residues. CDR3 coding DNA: TGTGCCAGCAGTCCAGGACTAGGCAAAGAGACCCAGTACTTC. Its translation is CASSPGLGKETQYF.

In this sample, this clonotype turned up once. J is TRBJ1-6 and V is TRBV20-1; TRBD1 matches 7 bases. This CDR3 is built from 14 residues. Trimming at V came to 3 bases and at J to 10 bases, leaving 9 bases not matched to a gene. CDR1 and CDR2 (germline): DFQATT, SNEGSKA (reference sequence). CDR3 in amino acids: CSASRGQFTSPLHF. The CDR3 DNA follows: TGCAGTGCTAGCCGGGGACAGTTTACCTCACCCCTCCACTTT.

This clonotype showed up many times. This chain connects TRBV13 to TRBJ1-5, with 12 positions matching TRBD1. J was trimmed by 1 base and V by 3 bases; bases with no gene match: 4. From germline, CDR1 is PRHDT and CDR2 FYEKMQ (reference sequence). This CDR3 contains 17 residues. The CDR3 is CASSFGTGGRSNQPQHF. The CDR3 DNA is TGTGCCAGCAGCTTCGGGACAGGGGGCAGAAGCAATCAGCCCCAGCATTTT.

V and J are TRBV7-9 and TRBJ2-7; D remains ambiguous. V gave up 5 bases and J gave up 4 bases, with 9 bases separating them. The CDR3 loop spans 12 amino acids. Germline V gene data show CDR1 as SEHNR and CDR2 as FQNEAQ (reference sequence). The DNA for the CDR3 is TGTGCCAGCAGCGCCAGCACGTACGAGCAGTACTTC. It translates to CASSASTYEQYF.

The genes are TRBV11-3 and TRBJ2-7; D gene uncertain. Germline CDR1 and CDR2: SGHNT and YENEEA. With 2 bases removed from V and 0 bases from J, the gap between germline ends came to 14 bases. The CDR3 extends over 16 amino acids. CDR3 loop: CASSLSFGLSSYEQYF. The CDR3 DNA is TGTGCCAGCAGCTTATCGTTCGGGCTCAGCTCCTACGAGCAGTACTTC.

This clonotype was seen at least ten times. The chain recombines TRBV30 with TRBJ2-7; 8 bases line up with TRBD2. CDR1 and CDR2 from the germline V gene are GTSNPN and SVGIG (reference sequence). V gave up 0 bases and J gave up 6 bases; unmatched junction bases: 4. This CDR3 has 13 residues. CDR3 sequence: CAWSVGGRLEQYF. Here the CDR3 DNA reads TGTGCCTGGAGTGTAGGCGGGAGGCTCGAGCAGTACTTC.

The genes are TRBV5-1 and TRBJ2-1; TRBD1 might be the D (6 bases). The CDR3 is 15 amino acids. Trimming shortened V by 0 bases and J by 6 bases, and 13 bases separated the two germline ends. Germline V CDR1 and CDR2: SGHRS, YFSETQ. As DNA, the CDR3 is TGCGCCAGCAGCTTGGGACACGGACAGATCAATGAGCAGTTCTTC. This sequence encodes CASSLGHGQINEQFF.

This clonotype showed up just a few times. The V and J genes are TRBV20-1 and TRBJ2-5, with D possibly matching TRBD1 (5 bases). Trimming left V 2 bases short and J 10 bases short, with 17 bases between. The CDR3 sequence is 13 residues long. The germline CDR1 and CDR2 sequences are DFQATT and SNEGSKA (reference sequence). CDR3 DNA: TGCAGTGCTAGACTAACCATCTTAGGGGACCAGTACTTC. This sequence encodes CSARLTILGDQYF.

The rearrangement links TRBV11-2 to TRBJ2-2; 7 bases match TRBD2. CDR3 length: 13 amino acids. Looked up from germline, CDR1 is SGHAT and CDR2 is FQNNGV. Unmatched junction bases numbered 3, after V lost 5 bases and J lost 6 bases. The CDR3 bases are TGTGCCAGCAGCCCGCTAGCGGCCGGGGAGCTGTTTTTT. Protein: CASSPLAAGELFF.

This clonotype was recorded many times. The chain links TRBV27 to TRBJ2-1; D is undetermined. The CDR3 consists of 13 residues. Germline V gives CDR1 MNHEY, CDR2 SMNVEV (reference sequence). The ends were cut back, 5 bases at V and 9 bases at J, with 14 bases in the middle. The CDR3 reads CASSLTVVGEQFF. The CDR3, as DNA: TGTGCCAGCAGTCTAACAGTAGTGGGTGAGCAGTTCTTC.

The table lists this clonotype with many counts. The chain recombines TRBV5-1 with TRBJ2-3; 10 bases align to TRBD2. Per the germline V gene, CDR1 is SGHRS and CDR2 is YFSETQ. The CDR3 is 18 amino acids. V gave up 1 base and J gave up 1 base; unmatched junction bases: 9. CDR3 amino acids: CASSLRPSGSGGTDTQYF. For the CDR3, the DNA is TGCGCCAGCAGCTTGAGGCCTAGCGGGAGTGGCGGCACAGATACGCAGTATTTT.

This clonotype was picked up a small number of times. In DNA, the CDR3 is TGTGCCAGCAGTTTAACCCACGGGACAGGGCAGGAAAAACTGTTTTTT. This encodes CASSLTHGTGQEKLFF. The chain links TRBV12-3 or TRBV12-4 to TRBJ1-4; 9 positions agree with TRBD1. This CDR3 region has 16 residues. Trimming took 2 bases from V and 8 from J; bases not matched to a gene: 9.

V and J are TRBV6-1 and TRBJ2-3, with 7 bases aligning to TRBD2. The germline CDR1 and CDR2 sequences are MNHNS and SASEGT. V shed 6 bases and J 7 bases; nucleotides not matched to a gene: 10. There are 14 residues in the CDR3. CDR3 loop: CASSRPTSSNTQYF. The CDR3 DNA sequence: TGTGCCAGCAGCCGACCGACTAGCTCGAATACGCAGTATTTT.

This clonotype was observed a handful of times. In nucleotides, the CDR3 is TGTGCCACCAGTGACGCTCGGGCGGGAAATGAGCAGTTCTTC. Translated, it gives CATSDARAGNEQFF. The chain combines TRBV24-1 with TRBJ2-1; possibly TRBD2 for D (6 bases). The germline V gene has CDR1 KGHDR and CDR2 SFDVKD. V was shortened by 4 bases and J by 7 bases, with 13 bases between the two germline ends. The CDR3 runs to 14 residues.